Presented here are 21 T cell receptor beta chains from one specimen sequenced in a study of PD-L1 blockade in urothelial cancer. Here immunoSEQ multiplex PCR was the method, and the copy in TCRdb shows in-frame clones only, minus some. The sample contains approximately 52,000 clones, about three quarters of which appear only once. Time point: pretreatment peripheral blood. Specimen: PBMCs, collected around atezolizumab (anti-PD-L1) treatment. The source of these receptors is a man between 65 and 85 years old with urothelial cancer.

The chain links TRBV6-6 to TRBJ1-2; the match to TRBD1 covers 8 bases. The CDR3 has 14 amino acids. The V and J ends lost 6 bases and 5 bases, in that order; junction bases with no gene match: 8. CDR1 is MNHNY and CDR2 is SVGAGI in the germline V gene (reference sequence). CDR3 DNA: TGTGCCAGCAGGCAGGACAGGGAAGGATATGGCTACACCTTC. This codes for CASRQDREGYGYTF.

This clone was observed a few times. CDR3 region: CASSESPSGSDEQFF. Written as DNA, the CDR3 is TGTGCCAGCAGTGAATCGCCTAGCGGGAGTGATGAGCAGTTCTTC. The chain recombines TRBV2 with TRBJ2-1, with 10 bases fitting TRBD2. The CDR3 is 15 residues long. The germline V gene has CDR1 SNHLY and CDR2 FYNNEI. Trimming took 2 bases from V and 8 from J; bases not matched to a gene: 6.

The chain recombines TRBV7-2 with TRBJ2-1, with D possibly being TRBD2 (5 bases). Germline V lookup: CDR1 SGHTA, CDR2 FQGNSA. The V end was cut by 1 base, the J end by 0 bases, with 10 bases between. This CDR3 region has 16 residues. Here the CDR3 reads CASSLESGSSYNEQFF. The CDR3 DNA is TGTGCCAGCAGCTTAGAATCGGGGAGCTCCTACAATGAGCAGTTCTTC.

The V gene is TRBV4-2, the J gene TRBJ2-7; D is perhaps TRBD1 (7 bases). Germline V gene sequence: CDR1 LGHNA, CDR2 YNFKEQ. The length of the CDR3 is 19 residues. The V end lost 0 bases, the J end lost 2 bases, and 23 bases lay between the germline ends. CDR3 amino acids: CASSQDWGPRGTVTYEQYF. The DNA for the CDR3 is TGTGCCAGCAGCCAAGATTGGGGCCCCCGGGGGACAGTGACCTACGAGCAGTACTTC.

The gene calls are TRBV7-2 and TRBJ1-6; the D gene is possibly TRBD1 (6 bases). Trimming shortened V by 1 base and J by 7 bases, and 8 bases separated the two germline ends. Germline V lookup: CDR1 SGHTA, CDR2 FQGNSA. The CDR3 runs 14 residues. In DNA, the CDR3 is TGTGCCAGCAGCTTAGACAGGGCAAATTCACCCCTCCACTTT. It codes for CASSLDRANSPLHF.

The chain links TRBV9 to TRBJ2-2; 7 positions agree with TRBD1. J was trimmed by 2 bases and V by 0 bases; bases with no gene match: 4. CDR1 and CDR2 (germline): SGDLS, YYNGEE. The CDR3 sequence is 16 residues long. CDR3 loop: CASSVVGTVNTGELFF. The CDR3, as DNA: TGTGCCAGCAGCGTAGTGGGGACAGTAAACACCGGGGAGCTGTTTTTT.

This chain connects TRBV6-5 to TRBJ2-7; TRBD1 might be the D (6 bases). Trimming left V 8 bases short and J 0 bases short, with 14 bases between. Germline assignment: CDR1 MNHEY and CDR2 SVGAGI. This CDR3 is 14 amino acids long. This CDR3 is CASRRDTSSYEQYF. The CDR3 DNA is TGTGCCAGCCGCCGGGACACCAGCTCCTACGAGCAGTACTTC.

The J gene is TRBJ2-3, the V gene TRBV9, with 7 bases aligning to TRBD1. Germline V gives CDR1 SGDLS, CDR2 YYNGEE. Trimming took 4 bases from V and 3 from J; bases not matched to a gene: 11. The CDR3 length is 16 residues. Here the CDR3 reads CASSIAGTASTDTQYF. As DNA, the CDR3 is TGTGCCAGCAGCATAGCCGGGACAGCCTCGACAGATACGCAGTATTTT.

The chain recombines TRBV30 with TRBJ1-3; perhaps TRBD1 as D (6 bases). From germline, CDR1 is GTSNPN and CDR2 SVGIG (reference sequence). V lost 5 bases to trimming and J lost 5 bases, with 16 bases between them. The CDR3 runs 14 residues. This CDR3 reads CAWVQGYGRNTIYF. The CDR3 nucleotides read TGTGCCTGGGTACAGGGATACGGTAGAAACACCATATATTTT.

This clone came up once. The chain uses TRBV5-5 and TRBJ2-5; maybe TRBD2 (6 bases). The germline gives CDR1 SGHKS, CDR2 YYEKEE (reference sequence). The CDR3 loop spans 14 amino acids. V shed 2 bases and J shed 0 bases, with 8 bases lying between them. The CDR3 DNA sequence: TGTGCCAGCAGCTTTATAGCGGACCAAGAGACCCAGTACTTC. Translated: CASSFIADQETQYF.

This clone appeared a few times. J is TRBJ2-2 and V is TRBV19, with 9 bases aligning to TRBD2. Germline loops: CDR1 LNHDA, CDR2 SQIVND (reference sequence). The trim removed 3 bases at V and 6 bases at J, leaving 11 bases unmatched. This CDR3 region has 17 residues. The CDR3, as DNA: TGTGCCAGTAGTATGGGTACTAGCGGGTCAATGGCCGGGGAGCTGTTTTTT. Amino acids: CASSMGTSGSMAGELFF.

The chain couples TRBV11-3 to TRBJ2-7; 8 nucleotides align to TRBD1. With 4 bases clipped from V and 3 bases from J, the junction kept 2 bases outside the gene matches. This CDR3 contains 13 residues. Germline CDR1 and CDR2: SGHNT and YENEEA. The CDR3 region has the DNA TGTGCCAGCAGCTACGGACAGGGCTACGAGCAGTACTTC. Translating gives CASSYGQGYEQYF.

The V and J genes are TRBV19 and TRBJ1-6, with 7 positions matching TRBD1. CDR1 and CDR2 from the germline V gene are LNHDA and SQIVND (reference sequence). V shed 11 bases, J shed 5 bases, and the junction held 21 bases outside the gene matches. The CDR3 loop spans 18 amino acids. CDR3 in amino acids: CAGISRDRHKRDNSPLHF. DNA of the CDR3: TGTGCCGGTATTTCCCGGGACAGACATAAAAGGGATAATTCACCCCTCCACTTT.

As DNA, the CDR3 is TGTGCCAGCAGCGCTATTAGCGGGAGAACCGACAATGAGCAGTTCTTC. This sequence encodes CASSAISGRTDNEQFF. The rearrangement joins TRBV11-3 to TRBJ2-1; TRBD2 matches 9 bases. Unmatched junction bases numbered 10, after V lost 5 bases and J lost 5 bases. This CDR3 comprises 16 residues. Germline-derived CDR1 and CDR2 are SGHNT and YENEEA.

The chain couples TRBV6-4 to TRBJ2-7; TRBD1 agrees at 10 bases. V was pared by 10 bases and J by 6 bases, with 9 bases of the junction left unmatched. The CDR3 is 13 residues long. The germline gives CDR1 MRHNA, CDR2 SNTAGT. The CDR3 reads CATARDRGFEQYF. The CDR3, as DNA: TGTGCCACCGCCCGGGACAGGGGATTCGAGCAGTACTTC.

CDR3 protein: CASSLTGPDTQYF. The CDR3, as DNA: TGTGCCAGCAGCTTAACGGGCCCAGATACGCAGTATTTT. This chain connects TRBV7-3 to TRBJ2-3; D uncertain. CDR1 SGHTA and CDR2 FQGTGA come from the germline V gene. Deletions cut 0 bases from V and 4 bases from J, with 5 bases between. The CDR3 contains 13 residues. Filled out from reference TRBV7-3 and TRBJ2-3, the complete variable domain reads GAGVSQTPSNKVTEKGKYVELRCDPISGHTALYWYRQSLGQGPEFLIYFQGTGAADDSGLPNDRFFAVRPEGSVSTLKIQRTERGDSAVYLCASSLTGPDTQYFGPGTRLTVL.

The chain couples TRBV4-3 to TRBJ1-6, with 9 bases aligning to TRBD1. The CDR3 runs 15 residues. Germline assignment: CDR1 LGHNA and CDR2 YSLEER. J lost 9 bases, V lost 0 bases, and 3 bases had no gene match. The CDR3 DNA reads as TGCGCCAGCAGCCAAGATCGACAGGGGGGTTCACCCCTCCACTTT. Encoded protein: CASSQDRQGGSPLHF.

The CDR3 region is CASSSPGATVGEQYF. CDR3 nucleotides: TGTGCCAGCAGTTCGCCGGGAGCCACCGTAGGCGAGCAGTACTTC. V gene TRBV28 combines with J gene TRBJ2-7, with D possibly being TRBD2 (6 bases). Germline V CDR1 and CDR2: MDHEN, SYDVKM. This CDR3 spans 15 amino acids. Trimming removed 4 bases at V and 6 bases at J, with 19 bases between.

The chain combines TRBV27 with TRBJ1-5; D gene uncertain. This CDR3 is built from 12 residues. V lost 10 bases to trimming and J lost 5 bases, with 12 bases between them. Germline V gene lookup returns CDR1 MNHEY and CDR2 SMNVEV (reference sequence). The CDR3 sequence is CATTRVDQPQHF. The CDR3, as DNA: TGTGCCACCACCCGGGTTGATCAGCCCCAGCATTTT.

This clone has ten or more counts. J is TRBJ1-1 and V is TRBV7-9; 12 bases fit TRBD1. Germline V gene lookup returns CDR1 SEHNR and CDR2 FQNEAQ (reference sequence). Trimming took 2 bases from V and 4 from J; bases not matched to a gene: 8. The CDR3 spans 17 residues. The CDR3 nucleotides read TGTGCCAGCAGCTTAAGGTCAGGGACAGGGGGCCTCACTGAAGCTTTCTTT. Translating gives CASSLRSGTGGLTEAFF.

V and J are TRBV7-2 and TRBJ2-7; a weak D match, TRBD2 (6 bases). The V end was cut by 2 bases, the J end by 4 bases, with 12 bases between. CDR3 size: 14 residues. Germline V CDR1 and CDR2: SGHTA, FQGNSA. CDR3 in amino acids: CASSLLVGGYEQYF. The CDR3 region has the DNA TGTGCCAGCAGCTTACTAGTCGGGGGATACGAGCAGTACTTC.